The sequence of this T cell receptor beta chain was determined in a study of blood T cell repertoires in COVID-19. Study-wide background: Researchers got acute and convalescent COVID-19 samples from the United States, Italy and Spain.

Trimming took off 10 bases at V and 10 bases at J, with 17 bases between the two ends. This CDR3 spans 12 amino acids. From germline, CDR1 is MGHDK and CDR2 SYGVNS. Sequenced by immunoSEQ multiplex PCR; TCRdb stores in-frame clones only, minus some. The table shows some 270,000 clones, with about four fifths occurring only once. This study enrolled people aged about 18 to 100 from around 26 US geographic areas. The clonotype originates from a man aged 50 to 60 who had recovered from COVID-19. The V gene is TRBV25-1, the J gene TRBJ2-1; D might be TRBD2 (6 bases). Sequenced sample: PBMCs or T cells enriched from blood (not recorded which). The DNA for the CDR3 is TGTGCCACCACCGGGACTCCCCTCGAGCAGTTCTTC. Protein product: CATTGTPLEQFF.